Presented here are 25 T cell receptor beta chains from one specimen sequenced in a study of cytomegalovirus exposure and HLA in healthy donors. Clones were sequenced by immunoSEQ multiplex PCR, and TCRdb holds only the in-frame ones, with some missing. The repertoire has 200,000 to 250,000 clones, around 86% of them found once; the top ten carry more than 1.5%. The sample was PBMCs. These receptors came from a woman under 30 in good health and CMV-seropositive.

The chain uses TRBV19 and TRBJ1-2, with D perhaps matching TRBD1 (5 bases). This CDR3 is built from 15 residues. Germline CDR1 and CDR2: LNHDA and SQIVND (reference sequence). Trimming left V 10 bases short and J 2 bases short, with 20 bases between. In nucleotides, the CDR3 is TGTGCCACCTCCTGGGGGGGGAGCGGCAACTATGGCTACACCTTC. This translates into CATSWGGSGNYGYTF.

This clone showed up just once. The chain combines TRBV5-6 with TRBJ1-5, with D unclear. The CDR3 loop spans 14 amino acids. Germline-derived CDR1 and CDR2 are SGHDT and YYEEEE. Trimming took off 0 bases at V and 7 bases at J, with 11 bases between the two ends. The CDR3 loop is CASSLGGSEQPQHF. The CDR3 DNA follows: TGTGCCAGCAGCTTGGGAGGGTCGGAACAGCCCCAGCATTTT.

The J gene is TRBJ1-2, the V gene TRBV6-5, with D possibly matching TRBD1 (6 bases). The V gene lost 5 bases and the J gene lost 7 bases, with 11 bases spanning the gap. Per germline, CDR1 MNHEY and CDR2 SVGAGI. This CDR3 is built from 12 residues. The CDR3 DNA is TGTGCCAGCAGTCCACAGGGTCCTGGCTACACCTTC. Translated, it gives CASSPQGPGYTF.

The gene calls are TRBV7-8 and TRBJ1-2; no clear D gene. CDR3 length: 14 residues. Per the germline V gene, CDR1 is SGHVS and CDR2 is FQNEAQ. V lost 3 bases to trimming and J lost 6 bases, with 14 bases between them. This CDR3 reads CASSFGEMGHGYTF. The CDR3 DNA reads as TGTGCCAGCAGCTTCGGGGAGATGGGTCATGGCTACACCTTC.

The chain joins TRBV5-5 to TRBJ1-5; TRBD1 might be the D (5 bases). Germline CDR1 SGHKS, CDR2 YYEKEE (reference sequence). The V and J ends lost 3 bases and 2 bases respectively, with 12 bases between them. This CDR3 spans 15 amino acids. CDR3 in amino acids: CASSSWGGGNQPQHF. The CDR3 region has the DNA TGTGCCAGCAGCTCATGGGGGGGAGGCAATCAGCCCCAGCATTTT.

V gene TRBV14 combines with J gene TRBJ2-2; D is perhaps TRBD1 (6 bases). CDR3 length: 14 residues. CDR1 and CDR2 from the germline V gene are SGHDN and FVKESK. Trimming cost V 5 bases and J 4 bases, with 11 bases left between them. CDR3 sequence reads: CASSSQGGTGELFF. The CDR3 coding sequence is TGTGCCAGCAGCTCCCAAGGGGGCACCGGGGAGCTGTTTTTT. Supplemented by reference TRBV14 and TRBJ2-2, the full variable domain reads EAGVTQFPSHSVIEKGQTVTLRCDPISGHDNLYWYRRVMGKEIKFLLHFVKESKQDESGMPNNRFLAERTGGTYSTLKVQPAELEDSGVYFCASSSQGGTGELFFGEGSRLTVL.

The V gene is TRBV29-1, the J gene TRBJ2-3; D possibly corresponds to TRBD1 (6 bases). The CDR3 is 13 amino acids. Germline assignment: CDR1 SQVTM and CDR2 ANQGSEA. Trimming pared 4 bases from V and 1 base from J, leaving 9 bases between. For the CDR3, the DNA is TGCAGCGTTGTACAGGGAGGCACAGATACGCAGTATTTT. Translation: CSVVQGGTDTQYF.

CDR3 region: CASSYDNSGANVLTF. The CDR3 nucleotides are TGTGCCAGCAGTTACGACAACTCTGGGGCCAACGTCCTGACTTTC. This chain connects TRBV6-5 to TRBJ2-6; D not certain. Trimming pared 2 bases from V and 0 bases from J, leaving 5 bases between. CDR3 length equals 15 residues. From germline, CDR1 is MNHEY and CDR2 SVGAGI.

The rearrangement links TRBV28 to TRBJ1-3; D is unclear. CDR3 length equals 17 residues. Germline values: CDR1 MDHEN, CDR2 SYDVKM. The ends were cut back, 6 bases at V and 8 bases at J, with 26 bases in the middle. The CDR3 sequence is CASSPRGLLIGADTIYF. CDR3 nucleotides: TGTGCCAGCAGCCCAAGAGGGTTGCTCATCGGAGCCGACACCATATATTTT.

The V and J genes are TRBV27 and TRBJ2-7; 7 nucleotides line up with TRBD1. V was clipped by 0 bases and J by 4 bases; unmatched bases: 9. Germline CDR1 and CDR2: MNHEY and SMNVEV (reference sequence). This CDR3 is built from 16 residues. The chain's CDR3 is CASSLSRQGGSYEQYF. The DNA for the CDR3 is TGTGCCAGCAGTTTATCCCGACAGGGCGGATCGTACGAGCAGTACTTC.

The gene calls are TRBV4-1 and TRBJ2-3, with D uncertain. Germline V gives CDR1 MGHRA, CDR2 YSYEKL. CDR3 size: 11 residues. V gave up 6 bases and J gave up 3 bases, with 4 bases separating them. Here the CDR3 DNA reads TGCGCCAGCAGTCTAACAGATACGCAGTATTTT. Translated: CASSLTDTQYF.

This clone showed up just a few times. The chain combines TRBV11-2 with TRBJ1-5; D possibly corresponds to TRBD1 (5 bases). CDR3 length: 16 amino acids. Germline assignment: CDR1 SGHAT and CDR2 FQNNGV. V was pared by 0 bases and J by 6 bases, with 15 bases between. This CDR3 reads CASSLERRGLGQPQHF. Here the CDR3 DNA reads TGTGCCAGCAGCTTAGAGCGTAGGGGACTCGGTCAGCCCCAGCATTTT.

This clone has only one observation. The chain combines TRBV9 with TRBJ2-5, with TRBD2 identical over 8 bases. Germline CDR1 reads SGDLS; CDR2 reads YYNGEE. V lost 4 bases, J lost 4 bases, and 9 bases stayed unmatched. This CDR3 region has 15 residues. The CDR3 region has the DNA TGTGCCAGCAGCATCTCTTACGGGAGGGGAGAGACCCAGTACTTC. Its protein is CASSISYGRGETQYF.

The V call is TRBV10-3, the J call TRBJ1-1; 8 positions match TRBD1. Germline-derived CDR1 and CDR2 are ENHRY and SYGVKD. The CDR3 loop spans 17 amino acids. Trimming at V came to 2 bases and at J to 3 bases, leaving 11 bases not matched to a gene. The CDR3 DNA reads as TGTGCCATCAGTGAGGACAGGGGAGGTTTGGGGCACACTGAAGCTTTCTTT. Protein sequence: CAISEDRGGLGHTEAFF.

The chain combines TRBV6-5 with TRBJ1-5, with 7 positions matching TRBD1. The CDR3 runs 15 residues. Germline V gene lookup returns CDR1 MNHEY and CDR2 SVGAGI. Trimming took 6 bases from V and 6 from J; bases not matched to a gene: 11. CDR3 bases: TGTGCCAGCAGCCCACCGGACAGGTCTGGTCAGCCCCAGCATTTT. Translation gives CASSPPDRSGQPQHF.

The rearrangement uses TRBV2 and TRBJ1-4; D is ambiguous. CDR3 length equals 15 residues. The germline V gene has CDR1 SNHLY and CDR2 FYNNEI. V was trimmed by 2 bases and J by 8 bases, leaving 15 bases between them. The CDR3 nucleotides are TGTGCCAGCAGTGAAAGGGTTGGAGGACGCGAAAAACTGTTTTTT. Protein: CASSERVGGREKLFF.

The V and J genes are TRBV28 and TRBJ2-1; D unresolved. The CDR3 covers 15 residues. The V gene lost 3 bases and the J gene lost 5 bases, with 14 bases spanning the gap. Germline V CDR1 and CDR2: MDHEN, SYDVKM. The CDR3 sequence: CASSLERSPNNEQFF. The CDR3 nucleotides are TGTGCCAGCAGTTTGGAGAGGTCCCCTAACAATGAGCAGTTCTTC.

Here the CDR3 reads CASSEIDSSYNEQFF. The CDR3 nucleotides read TGTGCCAGCAGTGAGATTGACAGCTCCTACAATGAGCAGTTCTTC. V gene TRBV2 combines with J gene TRBJ2-1; weak D call: TRBD1 (5 bases). The CDR3 is made up of 15 amino acids. V was trimmed by 3 bases and J by 0 bases, leaving 9 bases between them. Per the germline V gene, CDR1 is SNHLY and CDR2 is FYNNEI.

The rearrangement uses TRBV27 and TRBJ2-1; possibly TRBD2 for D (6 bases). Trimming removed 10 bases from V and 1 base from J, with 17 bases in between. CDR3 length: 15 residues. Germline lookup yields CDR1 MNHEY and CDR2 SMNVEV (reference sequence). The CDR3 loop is CATRTLGGSYNEQFF. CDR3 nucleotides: TGTGCCACCAGGACGTTGGGGGGATCCTACAATGAGCAGTTCTTC.

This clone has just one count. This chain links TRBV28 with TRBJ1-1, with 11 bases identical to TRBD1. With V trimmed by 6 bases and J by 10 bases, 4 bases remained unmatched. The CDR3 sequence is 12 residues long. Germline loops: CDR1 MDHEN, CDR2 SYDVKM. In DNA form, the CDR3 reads TGTGCCAGCAGGGGGACAGGGGGGAGAGCTTTCTTT. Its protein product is CASRGTGGRAFF.

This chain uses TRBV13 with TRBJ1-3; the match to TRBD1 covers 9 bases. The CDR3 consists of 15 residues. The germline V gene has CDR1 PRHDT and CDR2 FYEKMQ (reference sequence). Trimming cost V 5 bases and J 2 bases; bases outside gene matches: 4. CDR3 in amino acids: CASSPGTGTGNTIYF. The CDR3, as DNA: TGTGCCAGCAGCCCCGGGACAGGGACTGGAAACACCATATATTTT.

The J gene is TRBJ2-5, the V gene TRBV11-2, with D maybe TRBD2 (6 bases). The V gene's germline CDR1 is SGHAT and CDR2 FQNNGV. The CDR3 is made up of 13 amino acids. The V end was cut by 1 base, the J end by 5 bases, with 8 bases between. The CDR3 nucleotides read TGTGCCAGCAGCTTAGCGGGAGTGGAGACCCAGTACTTC. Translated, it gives CASSLAGVETQYF. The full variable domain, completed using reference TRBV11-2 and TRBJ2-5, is EAGVAQSPRYKIIEKRQSVAFWCNPISGHATLYWYQQILGQGPKLLIQFQNNGVVDDSQLPKDRFSAERLKGVDSTLKIQPAKLEDSAVYLCASSLAGVETQYFGPGTRLLVL.

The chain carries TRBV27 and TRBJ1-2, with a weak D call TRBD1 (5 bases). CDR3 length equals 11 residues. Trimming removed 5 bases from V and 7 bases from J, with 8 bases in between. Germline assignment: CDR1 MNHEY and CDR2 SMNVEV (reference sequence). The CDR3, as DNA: TGTGCCAGCAGTAGCGGGACTGGCTACACCTTC. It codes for CASSSGTGYTF.

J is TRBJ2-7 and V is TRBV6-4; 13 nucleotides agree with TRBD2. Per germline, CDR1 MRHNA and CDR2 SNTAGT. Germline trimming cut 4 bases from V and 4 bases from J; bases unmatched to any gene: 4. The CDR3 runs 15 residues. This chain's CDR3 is CASSALAGGPYEQYF. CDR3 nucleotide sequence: TGTGCCAGCAGTGCACTAGCGGGAGGGCCGTACGAGCAGTACTTC.

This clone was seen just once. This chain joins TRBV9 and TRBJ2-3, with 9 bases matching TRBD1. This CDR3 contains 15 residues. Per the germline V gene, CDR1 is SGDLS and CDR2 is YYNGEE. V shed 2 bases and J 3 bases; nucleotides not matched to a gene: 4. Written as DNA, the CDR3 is TGTGCCAGCAGCGTGGGACAGGGTTTTACAGATACGCAGTATTTT. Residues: CASSVGQGFTDTQYF.